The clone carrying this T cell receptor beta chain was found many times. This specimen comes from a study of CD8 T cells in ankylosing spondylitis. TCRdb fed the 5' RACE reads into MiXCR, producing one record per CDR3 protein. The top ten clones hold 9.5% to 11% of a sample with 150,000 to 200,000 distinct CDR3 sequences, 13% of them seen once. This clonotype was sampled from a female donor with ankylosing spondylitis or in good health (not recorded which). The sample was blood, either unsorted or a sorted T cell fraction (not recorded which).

The CDR3 nucleotides read TGTGCCAGCAGTGGCTTAGCGTCCAACACCGGGGAGCTGTTTTTT. Translating it yields CASSGLASNTGELFF. The chain combines TRBV2 with TRBJ2-2; TRBD2 is a possible D gene (5 bases). The CDR3 is 15 amino acids. In germline, CDR1 is SNHLY, CDR2 FYNNEI. V lost 4 bases and J 2 bases, leaving 11 bases between the germline ends. The full variable domain, with the rest looked up from reference TRBV2 and TRBJ2-2, is EPEVTQTPSHQVTQMGQEVILRCVPISNHLYFYWYRQILGQKVEFLVSFYNNEISEKSEIFDDQFSVERPDGSNFTLKIRSTKLEDSAMYFCASSGLASNTGELFFGEGSRLTVL.